A single sample gave rise to the 9 T cell receptor beta chains below, sequenced in a study of T cells after yellow fever vaccination (dated by TCRdb to about 2019). The treatment or condition label on this specimen signifies: live attenuated yellow fever vaccine strain. The library relied on 5' RACE. Sequencing instrument: Illumina NovaSeq 6000. The raw public data were reprocessed by TCRdb itself: fastp quality trimming at Q25, MiXCR clonotype calling, in-frame beta chains only. Each CDR3 protein gets just one entry, which takes the most common genes and DNA from the rows behind it. This sample holds 120,000 or so distinct CDR3 sequences; over 8% were observed only once. Of the sample, approximately 37% falls within the top ten clones. This sample comprised CD8+ T cells sorted from PBMCs, obtained on the day of the yellow fever booster vaccination. The receptors shown here come from a man aged 18 to 30 who received the YFV17D yellow fever vaccine.

The chain has TRBV6-6 and TRBJ1-4, with D possibly being TRBD1 (6 bases). V was clipped by 5 bases and J by 6 bases, with 19 bases between them. This CDR3 contains 16 residues. The germline V gene encodes CDR1 MNHNY and CDR2 SVGAGI (reference sequence). The DNA of the CDR3 is TGTGCCAGCAGTGCCCCCCCCGGGGGCGTTGATGAAAAACTGTTTTTT. Its protein is CASSAPPGGVDEKLFF.

The sample holds a few counts of this clonotype. The genes are TRBV6-1 and TRBJ2-2, with TRBD2 matching 15 bases. The length of the CDR3 is 18 residues. Germline V lookup: CDR1 MNHNS, CDR2 SASEGT. V lost 9 bases and J lost 4; bases outside the gene matches: 12. The CDR3 region has the DNA TGTGCCAGTTCCACCGGACTAGCGGGGGGGCCGGGCACCGGGGAGCTGTTTTTT. It translates to CASSTGLAGGPGTGELFF.

This clonotype was seen at least ten times. This chain connects TRBV5-1 to TRBJ2-1; 13 nucleotides line up with TRBD2. The germline V gene encodes CDR1 SGHRS and CDR2 YFSETQ. The CDR3 has 16 residues. After removal of 1 base from V and 4 bases from J, the junction contained 2 bases not matched to a gene. CDR3 nucleotides: TGCGCCAGCAGCTTGCCGGGACTAGCGGGATACAATGAGCAGTTCTTC. Protein product: CASSLPGLAGYNEQFF.

The table lists this clonotype with a few counts. The rearrangement joins TRBV4-1 to TRBJ1-4; 10 bases line up with TRBD1. The germline CDR1 and CDR2 sequences are MGHRA and YSYEKL. V lost 6 bases to trimming and J lost 7 bases; unmatched junction nucleotides: 8. The CDR3 totals 15 residues. The CDR3 bases are TGCGCCAGCAGTTCGACAGGGGGCGGCGGTGAAAAACTGTTTTTT. The encoded protein is CASSSTGGGGEKLFF.

This clonotype came up a few times. The V call is TRBV19, the J call TRBJ2-2; possibly TRBD2 for D (5 bases). V lost 1 base to trimming and J lost 9 bases, with 18 bases between them. The CDR3 consists of 16 residues. Germline V gene lookup returns CDR1 LNHDA and CDR2 SQIVND (reference sequence). The CDR3 coding sequence is TGTGCCAGTAGTATAGGGGAGACATTGGTGGCCCGGGAGCTGTTTTTT. Translation gives CASSIGETLVARELFF.

This clonotype was counted only a few times. The V call is TRBV7-8, the J call TRBJ2-1; TRBD1 might be the D (5 bases). Trimming removed 1 base from V and 5 bases from J, with 9 bases in between. The CDR3 extends over 14 amino acids. Germline assignment: CDR1 SGHVS and CDR2 FQNEAQ. CDR3 in amino acids: CASSLDRRDNEQFF. DNA of the CDR3: TGTGCCAGCAGCTTAGATCGCAGGGACAATGAGCAGTTCTTC.

This clonotype was recorded a few times. The CDR3 loop reads CASSDGQGRNQPQHF. The CDR3 bases are TGTGCCAGCAGCGATGGACAGGGCCGCAATCAGCCCCAGCATTTT. The rearrangement uses TRBV4-2 and TRBJ1-5; 8 bases fit TRBD1. CDR1 and CDR2 (germline): LGHNA, YNFKEQ. The length of the CDR3 is 15 residues. Trimming at V came to 5 bases and at J to 2 bases, leaving 5 bases not matched to a gene.

This clonotype was found many times. The rearrangement joins TRBV18 to TRBJ2-3, with TRBD1 matching over 11 bases. The junction had 4 bases not matched to a gene; V was cut back by 3 bases and J by 5 bases. Germline CDR1 is KGHSH and CDR2 is LQKENI. CDR3 length: 15 amino acids. The CDR3 DNA reads TGTGCCAGCTCACCGGACAGGGGGCGAGTAGATACGCAGTATTTT. It codes for CASSPDRGRVDTQYF. The whole variable domain, remainder taken from reference TRBV18 and TRBJ2-3, is NAGVMQNPRHLVRRRGQEARLRCSPMKGHSHVYWYRQLPEEGLKFMVYLQKENIIDESGMPKERFSAEFPKEGPSILRIQQVVRGDSAAYFCASSPDRGRVDTQYFGPGTRLTVL.

This clonotype has only a few counts. The chain has TRBV19 and TRBJ2-1; D possibly matches TRBD1 or TRBD2 (6 bases each). V was shortened by 3 bases and J by 0 bases, with 9 bases between the two germline ends. The CDR3 has 15 residues. The germline CDR1 and CDR2 sequences are LNHDA and SQIVND (reference sequence). The CDR3 region has the DNA TGTGCCAGTAGTATGGGGGGCAGCTCCTACAATGAGCAGTTCTTC. Its protein product is CASSMGGSSYNEQFF.